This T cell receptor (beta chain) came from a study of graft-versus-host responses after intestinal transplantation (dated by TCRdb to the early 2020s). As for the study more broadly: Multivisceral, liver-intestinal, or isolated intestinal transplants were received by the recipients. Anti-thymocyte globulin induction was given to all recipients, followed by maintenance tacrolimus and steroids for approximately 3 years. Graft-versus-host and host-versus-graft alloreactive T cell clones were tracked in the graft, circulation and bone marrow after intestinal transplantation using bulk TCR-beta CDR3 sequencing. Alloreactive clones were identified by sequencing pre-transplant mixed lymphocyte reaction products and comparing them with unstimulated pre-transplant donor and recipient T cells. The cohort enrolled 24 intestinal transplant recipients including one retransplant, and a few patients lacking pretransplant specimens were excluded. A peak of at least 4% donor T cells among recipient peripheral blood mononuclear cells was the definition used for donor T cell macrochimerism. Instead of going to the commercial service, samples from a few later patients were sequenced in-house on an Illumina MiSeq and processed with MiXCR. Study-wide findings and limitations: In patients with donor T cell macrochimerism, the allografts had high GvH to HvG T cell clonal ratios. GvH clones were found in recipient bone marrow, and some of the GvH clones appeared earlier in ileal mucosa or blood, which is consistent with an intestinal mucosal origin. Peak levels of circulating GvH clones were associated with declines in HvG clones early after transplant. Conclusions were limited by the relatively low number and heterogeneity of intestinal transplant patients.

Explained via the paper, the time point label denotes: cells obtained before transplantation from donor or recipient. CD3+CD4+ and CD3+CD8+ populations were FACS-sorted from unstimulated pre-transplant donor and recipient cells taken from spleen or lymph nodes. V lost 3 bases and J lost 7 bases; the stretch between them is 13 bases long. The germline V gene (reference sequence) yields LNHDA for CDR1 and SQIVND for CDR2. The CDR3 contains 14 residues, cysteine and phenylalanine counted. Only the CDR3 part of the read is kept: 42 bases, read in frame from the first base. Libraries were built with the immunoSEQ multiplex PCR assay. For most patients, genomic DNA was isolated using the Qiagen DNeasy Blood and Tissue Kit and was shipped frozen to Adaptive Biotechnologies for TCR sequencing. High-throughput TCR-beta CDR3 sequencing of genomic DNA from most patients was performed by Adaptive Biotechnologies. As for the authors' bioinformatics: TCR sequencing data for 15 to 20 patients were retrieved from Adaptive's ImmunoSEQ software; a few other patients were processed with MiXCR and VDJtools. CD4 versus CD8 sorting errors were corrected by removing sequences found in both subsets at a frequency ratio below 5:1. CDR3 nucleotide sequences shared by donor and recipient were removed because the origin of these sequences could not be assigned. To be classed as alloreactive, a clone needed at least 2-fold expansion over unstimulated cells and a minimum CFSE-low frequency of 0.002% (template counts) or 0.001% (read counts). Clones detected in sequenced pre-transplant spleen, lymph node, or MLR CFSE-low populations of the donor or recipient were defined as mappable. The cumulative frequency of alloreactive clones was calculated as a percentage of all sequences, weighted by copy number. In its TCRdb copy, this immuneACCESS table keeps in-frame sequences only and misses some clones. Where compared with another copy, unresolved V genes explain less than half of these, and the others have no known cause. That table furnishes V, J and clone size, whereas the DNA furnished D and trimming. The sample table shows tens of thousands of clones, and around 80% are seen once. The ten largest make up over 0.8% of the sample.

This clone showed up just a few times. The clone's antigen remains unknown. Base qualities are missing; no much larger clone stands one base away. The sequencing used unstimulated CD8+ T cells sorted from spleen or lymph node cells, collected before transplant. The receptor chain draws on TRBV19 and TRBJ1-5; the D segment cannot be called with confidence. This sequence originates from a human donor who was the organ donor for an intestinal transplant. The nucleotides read TGTGCCAGTAGTATTAGGAGGGCGGGCCAGCCCCAGCATTTT. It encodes CASSIRRAGQPQHF.